This TCR beta chain was documented in a study of regulatory T cells in long-lasting Graves disease. As for time point: newly diagnosed GD, antithyroid drugs for less than 3 months. Scientists built the TCR library using RNA that was extracted from PBMCs. One endocrinology department in Xi'an, China, was where patients came from. This clonotype has a count of ten or more. The antigen is not known. This CDR3 has 14 residues. The ends lost 4 bases at V and 6 bases at J; junction bases unmatched: 8. CDR1 is SGHRS and CDR2 is YFSETQ in the germline V gene. Both iRepertoire HTBI primers and Arm-PCR of CDR3 regions were used to build the TCR beta libraries. TCRdb analysed the multiplex PCR reads with MiXCR anew, one entry per CDR3 protein. The sample has 540,000 or so distinct CDR3 sequences, roughly 14% seen once. Study observations and caveats: TCR diversity in persistent Graves' patients was below that of newly diagnosed ones. Persistent cases favored TRBV28, TRBJ1-2 and TRBJ2-5.

These data were also reused for a study on T cells in Graves' hyperthyroidism and ophthalmopathy.

The sequences come from peripheral blood mononuclear cells (PBMCs), collected at new diagnosis, from a patient treated with antithyroid drugs. The chain combines TRBV5-1 with TRBJ2-7, with 9 nucleotides matching TRBD1. This clonotype was obtained from a man under 40 with Graves disease. The CDR3 loop is CASSPGQGLFEQYF. CDR3 nucleotide sequence: TGCGCCAGCAGCCCGGGACAGGGACTGTTCGAGCAGTACTTC.